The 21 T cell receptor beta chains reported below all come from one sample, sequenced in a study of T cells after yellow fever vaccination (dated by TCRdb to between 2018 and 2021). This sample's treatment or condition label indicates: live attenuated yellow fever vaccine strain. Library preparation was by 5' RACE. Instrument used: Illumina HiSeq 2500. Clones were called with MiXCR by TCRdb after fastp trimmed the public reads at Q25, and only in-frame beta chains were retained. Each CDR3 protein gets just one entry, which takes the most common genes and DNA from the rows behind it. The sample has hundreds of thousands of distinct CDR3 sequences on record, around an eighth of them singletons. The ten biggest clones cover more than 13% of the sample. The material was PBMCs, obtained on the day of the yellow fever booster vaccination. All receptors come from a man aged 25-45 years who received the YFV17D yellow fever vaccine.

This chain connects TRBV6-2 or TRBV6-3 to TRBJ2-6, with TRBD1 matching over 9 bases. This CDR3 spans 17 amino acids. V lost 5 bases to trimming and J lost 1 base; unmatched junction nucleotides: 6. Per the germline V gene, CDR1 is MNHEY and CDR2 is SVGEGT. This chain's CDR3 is CASSRGQGLSGANVLTF. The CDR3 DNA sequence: TGTGCCAGCAGTAGGGGACAGGGACTGTCTGGGGCCAACGTCCTGACTTTC.

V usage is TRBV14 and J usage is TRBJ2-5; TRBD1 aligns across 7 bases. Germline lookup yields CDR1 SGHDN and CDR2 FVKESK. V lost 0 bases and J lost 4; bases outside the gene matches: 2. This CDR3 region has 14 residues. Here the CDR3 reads CASSQDYRGETQYF. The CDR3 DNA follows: TGTGCCAGCAGCCAAGATTACAGGGGAGAGACCCAGTACTTC.

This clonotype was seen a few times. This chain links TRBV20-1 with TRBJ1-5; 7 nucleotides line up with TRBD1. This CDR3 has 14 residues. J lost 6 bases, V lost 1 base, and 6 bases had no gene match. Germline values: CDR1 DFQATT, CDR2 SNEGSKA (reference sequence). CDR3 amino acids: CSARGDRDVQPQHF. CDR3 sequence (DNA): TGCAGTGCTAGAGGGGACAGAGACGTTCAGCCCCAGCATTTT.

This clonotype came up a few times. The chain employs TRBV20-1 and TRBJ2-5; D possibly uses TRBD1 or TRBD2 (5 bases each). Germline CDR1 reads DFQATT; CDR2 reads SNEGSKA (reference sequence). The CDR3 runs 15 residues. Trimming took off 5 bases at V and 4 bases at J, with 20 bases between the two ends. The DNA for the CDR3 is TGCAGTGCTCAGACCGAGGGGACGGTTCTAGAGACCCAGTACTTC. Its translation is CSAQTEGTVLETQYF.

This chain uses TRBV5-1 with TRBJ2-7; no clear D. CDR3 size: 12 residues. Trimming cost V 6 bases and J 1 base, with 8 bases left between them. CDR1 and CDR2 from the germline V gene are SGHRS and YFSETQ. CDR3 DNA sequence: TGCGCCAGCAAGGGCGTATCCTACGAGCAGTACTTC. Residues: CASKGVSYEQYF.

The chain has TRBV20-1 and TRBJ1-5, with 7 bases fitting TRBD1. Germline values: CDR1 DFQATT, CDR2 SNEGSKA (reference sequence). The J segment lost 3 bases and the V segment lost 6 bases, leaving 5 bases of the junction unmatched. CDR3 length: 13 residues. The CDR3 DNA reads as TGCAGTGCATTGACAGGGTACAATCAGCCCCAGCATTTT. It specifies CSALTGYNQPQHF.

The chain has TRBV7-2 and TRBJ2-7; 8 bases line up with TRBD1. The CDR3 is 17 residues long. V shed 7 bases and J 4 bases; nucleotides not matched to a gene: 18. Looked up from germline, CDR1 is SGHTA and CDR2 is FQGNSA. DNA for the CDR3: TGTGCCAGCAAGGGACAGGTTTCCGGCCGCTTTAGTTACGAGCAGTACTTC. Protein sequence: CASKGQVSGRFSYEQYF.

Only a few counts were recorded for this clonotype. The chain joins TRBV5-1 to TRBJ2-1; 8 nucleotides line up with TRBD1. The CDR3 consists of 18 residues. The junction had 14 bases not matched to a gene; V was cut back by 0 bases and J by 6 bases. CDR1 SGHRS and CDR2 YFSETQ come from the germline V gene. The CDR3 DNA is TGCGCCAGCAGCTTGGGACCTCTGGGCCAGGGGGCGGGCAATGAGCAGTTCTTC. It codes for CASSLGPLGQGAGNEQFF.

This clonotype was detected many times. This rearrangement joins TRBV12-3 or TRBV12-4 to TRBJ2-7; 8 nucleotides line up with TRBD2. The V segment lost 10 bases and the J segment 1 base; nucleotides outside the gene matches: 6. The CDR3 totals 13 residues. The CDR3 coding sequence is TGTGCCACCAAGAGCGGGGGTTCCTACGAGCAGTACTTC. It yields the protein CATKSGGSYEQYF.

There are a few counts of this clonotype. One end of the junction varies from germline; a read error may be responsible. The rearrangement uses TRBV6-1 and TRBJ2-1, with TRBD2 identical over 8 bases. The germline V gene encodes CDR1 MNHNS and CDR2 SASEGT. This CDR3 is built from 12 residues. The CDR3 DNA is TGTGCCAGCAGTGAACCGGGGGGGAGGGGATCATTC. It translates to CASSEPGGRGSF.

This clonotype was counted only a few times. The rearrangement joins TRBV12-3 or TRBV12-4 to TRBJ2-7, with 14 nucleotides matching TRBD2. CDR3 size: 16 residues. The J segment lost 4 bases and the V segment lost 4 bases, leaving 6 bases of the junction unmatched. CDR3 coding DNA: TGTGCCAGCAGTTCCCAGACTAGCGGGAGGGCATACGAGCAGTACTTC. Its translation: CASSSQTSGRAYEQYF.

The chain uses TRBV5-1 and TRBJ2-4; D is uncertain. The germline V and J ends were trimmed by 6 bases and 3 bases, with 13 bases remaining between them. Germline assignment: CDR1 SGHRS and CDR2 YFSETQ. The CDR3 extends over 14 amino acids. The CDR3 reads CASIEEIFKNIQYF. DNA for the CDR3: TGCGCCAGCATTGAGGAAATCTTCAAAAACATTCAGTACTTC.

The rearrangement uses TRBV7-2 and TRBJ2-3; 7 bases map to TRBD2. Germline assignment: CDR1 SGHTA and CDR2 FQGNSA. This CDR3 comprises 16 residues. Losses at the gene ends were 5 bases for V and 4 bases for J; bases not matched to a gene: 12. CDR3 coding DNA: TGTGCCAGCAGCCCTTTCCCCGGGGCGGGAGCAGATACGCAGTATTTT. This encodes CASSPFPGAGADTQYF.

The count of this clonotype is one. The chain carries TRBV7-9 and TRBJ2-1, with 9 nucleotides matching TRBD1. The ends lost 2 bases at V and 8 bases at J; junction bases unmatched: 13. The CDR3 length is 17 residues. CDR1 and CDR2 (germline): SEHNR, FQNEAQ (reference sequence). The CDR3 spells CASSLSGRDRAGDEQFF. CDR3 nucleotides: TGTGCCAGCAGCTTAAGTGGCCGGGACAGGGCTGGGGATGAGCAGTTCTTC.

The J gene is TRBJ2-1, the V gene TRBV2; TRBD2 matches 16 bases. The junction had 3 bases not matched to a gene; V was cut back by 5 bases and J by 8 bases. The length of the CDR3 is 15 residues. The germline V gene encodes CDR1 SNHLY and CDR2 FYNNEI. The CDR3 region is CASSPGLAGGHEQFF. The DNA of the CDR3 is TGTGCCAGCAGTCCGGGACTAGCGGGAGGGCATGAGCAGTTCTTC. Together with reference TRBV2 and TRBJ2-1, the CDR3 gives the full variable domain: EPEVTQTPSHQVTQMGQEVILRCVPISNHLYFYWYRQILGQKVEFLVSFYNNEISEKSEIFDDQFSVERPDGSNFTLKIRSTKLEDSAMYFCASSPGLAGGHEQFFGPGTRLTVL.

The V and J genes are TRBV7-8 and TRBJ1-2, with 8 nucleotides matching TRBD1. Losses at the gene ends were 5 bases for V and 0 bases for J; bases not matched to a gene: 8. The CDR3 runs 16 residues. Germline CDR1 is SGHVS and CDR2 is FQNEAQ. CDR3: CASSQDYRGANYGYTF. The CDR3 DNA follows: TGTGCCAGCAGCCAAGATTACAGGGGGGCTAACTATGGCTACACCTTC.

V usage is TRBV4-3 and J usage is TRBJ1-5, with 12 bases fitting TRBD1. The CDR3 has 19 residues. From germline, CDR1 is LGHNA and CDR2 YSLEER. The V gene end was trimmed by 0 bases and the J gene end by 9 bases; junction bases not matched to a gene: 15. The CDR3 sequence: CASSQDLRGRGTGGWPQHF. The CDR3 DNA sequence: TGCGCCAGCAGCCAAGATCTTAGAGGACGAGGGACAGGGGGCTGGCCCCAGCATTTT.

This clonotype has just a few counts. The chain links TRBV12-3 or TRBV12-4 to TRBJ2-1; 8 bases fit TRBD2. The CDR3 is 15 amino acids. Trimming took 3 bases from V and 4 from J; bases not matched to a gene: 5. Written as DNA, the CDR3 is TGTGCCAGCAGTTTTGGAGCGGGAGTTTACAATGAGCAGTTCTTC. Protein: CASSFGAGVYNEQFF.

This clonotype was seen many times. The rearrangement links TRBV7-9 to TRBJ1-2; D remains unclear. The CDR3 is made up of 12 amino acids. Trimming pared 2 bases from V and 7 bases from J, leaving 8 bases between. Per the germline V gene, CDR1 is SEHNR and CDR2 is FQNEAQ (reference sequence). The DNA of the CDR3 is TGTGCCAGCAGCTTACCAAGCGGTGGCTACACCTTC. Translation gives CASSLPSGGYTF.

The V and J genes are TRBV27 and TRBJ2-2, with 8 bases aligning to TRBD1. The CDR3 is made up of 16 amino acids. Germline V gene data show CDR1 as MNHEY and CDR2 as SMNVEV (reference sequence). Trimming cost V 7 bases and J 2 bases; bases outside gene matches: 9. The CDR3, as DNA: TGTGCCAGCACCCAAAGACAGGGGCGAAACACCGGGGAGCTGTTTTTT. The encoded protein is CASTQRQGRNTGELFF.

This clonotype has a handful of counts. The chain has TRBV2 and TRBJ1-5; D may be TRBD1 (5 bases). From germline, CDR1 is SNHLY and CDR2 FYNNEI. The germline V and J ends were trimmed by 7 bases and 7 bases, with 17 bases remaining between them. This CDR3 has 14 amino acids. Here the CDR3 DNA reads TGTGCCAGCAATACCGGAGGGGCTAGACAGCCCCAGCATTTT. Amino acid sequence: CASNTGGARQPQHF.